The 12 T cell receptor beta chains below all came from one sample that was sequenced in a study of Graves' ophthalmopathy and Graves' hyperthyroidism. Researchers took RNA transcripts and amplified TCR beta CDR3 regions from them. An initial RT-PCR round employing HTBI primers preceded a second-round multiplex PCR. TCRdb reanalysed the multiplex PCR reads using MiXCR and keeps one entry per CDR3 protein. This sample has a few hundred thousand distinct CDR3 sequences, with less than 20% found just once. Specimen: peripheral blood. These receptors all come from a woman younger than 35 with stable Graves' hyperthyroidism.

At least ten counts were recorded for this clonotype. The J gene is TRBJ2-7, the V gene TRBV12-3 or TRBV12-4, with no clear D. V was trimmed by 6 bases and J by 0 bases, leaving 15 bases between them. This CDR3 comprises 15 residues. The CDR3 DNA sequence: TGTGCCAGCAGCCCCTCTCGGGTGTTCTCCTACGAGCAGTACTTC. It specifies CASSPSRVFSYEQYF.

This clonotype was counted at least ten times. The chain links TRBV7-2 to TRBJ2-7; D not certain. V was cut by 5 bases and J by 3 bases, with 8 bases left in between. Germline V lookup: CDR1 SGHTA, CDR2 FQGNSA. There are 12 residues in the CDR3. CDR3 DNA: TGTGCCAGCAGCCCCGCAAGCTACGAGCAGTACTTC. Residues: CASSPASYEQYF. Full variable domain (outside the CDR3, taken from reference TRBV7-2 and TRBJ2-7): GAGVSQSPSNKVTEKGKDVELRCDPISGHTALYWYRQSLGQGLEFLIYFQGNSAPDKSGLPSDRFSAERTGGSVSTLTIQRTQQEDSAVYLCASSPASYEQYFGPGTRLTVT.

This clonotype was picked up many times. CDR3 amino acids: CASSIVYRGNYGYTF. CDR3 nucleotide sequence: TGTGCCAGTAGTATTGTCTACCGGGGAAACTATGGCTACACCTTC. The rearrangement links TRBV19 to TRBJ1-2; no definite D call. V was pared by 3 bases and J by 2 bases, with 13 bases between. The CDR3 spans 15 residues. Germline lookup yields CDR1 LNHDA and CDR2 SQIVND (reference sequence). Using reference TRBV19 and TRBJ1-2 for the parts outside the CDR3, the full variable domain is DGGITQSPKYLFRKEGQNVTLSCEQNLNHDAMYWYRQDPGQGLRLIYYSQIVNDFQKGDIAEGYSVSREKKESFPLTVTSAQKNPTAFYLCASSIVYRGNYGYTFGSGTRLTVV.

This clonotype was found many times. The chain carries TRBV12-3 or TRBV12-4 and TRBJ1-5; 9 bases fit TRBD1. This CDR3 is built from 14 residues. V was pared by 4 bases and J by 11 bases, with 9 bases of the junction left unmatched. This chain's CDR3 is CASSSPGQGLAQHF. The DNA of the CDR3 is TGTGCCAGCAGTTCTCCGGGACAGGGACTAGCCCAGCATTTT.

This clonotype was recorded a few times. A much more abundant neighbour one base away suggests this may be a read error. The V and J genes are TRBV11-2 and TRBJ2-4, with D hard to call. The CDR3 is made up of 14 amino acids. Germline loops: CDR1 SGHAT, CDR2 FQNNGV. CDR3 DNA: TGTGCCAGCAGCTCGACACGAGCCAAAAACATTAAGTACTTC. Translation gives CASSSTRAKNIKYF.

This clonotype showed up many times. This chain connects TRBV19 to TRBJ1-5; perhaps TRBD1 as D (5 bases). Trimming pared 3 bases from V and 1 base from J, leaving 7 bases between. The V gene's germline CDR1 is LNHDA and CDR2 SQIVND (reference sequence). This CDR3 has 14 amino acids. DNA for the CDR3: TGTGCCAGTAGTATCCGACAGAGCAATCAGCCCCAGCATTTT. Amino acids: CASSIRQSNQPQHF.

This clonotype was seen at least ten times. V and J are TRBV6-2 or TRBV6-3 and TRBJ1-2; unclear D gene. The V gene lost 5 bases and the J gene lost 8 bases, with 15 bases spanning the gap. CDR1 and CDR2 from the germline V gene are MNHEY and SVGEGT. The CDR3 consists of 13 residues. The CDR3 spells CASSDGSVWGYTF. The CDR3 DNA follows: TGTGCCAGCAGTGACGGATCCGTGTGGGGCTACACCTTC.

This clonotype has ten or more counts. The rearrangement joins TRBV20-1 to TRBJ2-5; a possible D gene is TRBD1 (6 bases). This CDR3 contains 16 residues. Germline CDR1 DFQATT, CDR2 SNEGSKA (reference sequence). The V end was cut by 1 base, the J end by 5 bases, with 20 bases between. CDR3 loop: CSARGIGTPKEETQYF. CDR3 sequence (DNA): TGCAGTGCTAGAGGTATAGGGACACCCAAAGAGGAGACCCAGTACTTC.

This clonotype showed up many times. As DNA, the CDR3 is TGTGCCAGCAGTACAGACACCAACTATGGCTACACCTTC. Amino acid sequence: CASSTDTNYGYTF. The chain has TRBV6-2 or TRBV6-3 and TRBJ1-2; the D is unclear. Germline V gives CDR1 MNHEY, CDR2 SVGEGT. This CDR3 comprises 13 residues. Trimming took off 5 bases at V and 2 bases at J, with 9 bases between the two ends.

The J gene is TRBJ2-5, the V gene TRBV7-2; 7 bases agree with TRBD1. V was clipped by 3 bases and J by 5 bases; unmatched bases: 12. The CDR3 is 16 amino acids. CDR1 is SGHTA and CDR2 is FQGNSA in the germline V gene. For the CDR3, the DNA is TGTGCCAGCAGCTTTCCCACAGGGGCTGGGGTGGAGACCCAGTACTTC. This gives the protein CASSFPTGAGVETQYF.

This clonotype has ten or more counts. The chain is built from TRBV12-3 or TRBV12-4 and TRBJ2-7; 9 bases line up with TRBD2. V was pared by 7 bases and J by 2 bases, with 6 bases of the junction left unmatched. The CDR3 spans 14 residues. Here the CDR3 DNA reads TGTGCCAGCATGGTTAGCGGGGGACCCTACGAGCAGTACTTC. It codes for CASMVSGGPYEQYF.

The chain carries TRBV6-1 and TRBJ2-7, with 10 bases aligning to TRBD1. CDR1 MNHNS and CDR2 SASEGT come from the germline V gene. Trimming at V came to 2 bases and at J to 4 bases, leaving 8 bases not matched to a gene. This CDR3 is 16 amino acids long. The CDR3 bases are TGTGCCAGCAGTGAAAGGGGGGGACAGGGGTATTACGAGCAGTACTTC. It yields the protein CASSERGGQGYYEQYF.